What follows are 24 T cell receptor beta chains derived from one specimen sequenced in a study of CD8 T cells in ankylosing spondylitis. Study-wide points: Among TCR beta sequences, a motif of under ten highly homologous variants appeared characteristic of ankylosing spondylitis blood.

Their specific antigens are unknown. TCRdb reprocessed the 5' RACE reads via MiXCR and lists one record per CDR3 protein. This sample has 800,000 to 900,000 distinct CDR3 sequences, with approximately 12% found just once. Sequenced input: blood, either unsorted or a sorted T cell fraction (not recorded which). The receptors here all came from a male donor with ankylosing spondylitis.

The chain links TRBV27 to TRBJ2-6; D might be TRBD1 or TRBD2, each matching 5 bases. CDR3 size: 17 residues. Trimming took 6 bases from V and 0 from J, leaving 15 bases between them. Germline-derived CDR1 and CDR2 are MNHEY and SMNVEV (reference sequence). The CDR3 sequence: CASSPRDGGSGANVLTF. CDR3 nucleotides: TGTGCCAGCAGCCCTCGGGACGGCGGCTCTGGGGCCAACGTCCTGACTTTC.

V usage is TRBV18 and J usage is TRBJ1-6; D unresolved. Germline V gene sequence: CDR1 KGHSH, CDR2 LQKENI. The CDR3 totals 13 residues. Trimming cost V 2 bases and J 8 bases, with 7 bases left between them. The CDR3 sequence is CASSPFAHSPLHF. The CDR3 DNA follows: TGTGCCAGCTCACCATTCGCTCATTCACCCCTCCACTTT.

This clonotype was picked up a small number of times. This chain joins TRBV11-2 and TRBJ2-5; D is uncertain. Germline CDR1 is SGHAT and CDR2 is FQNNGV. The CDR3 has 12 residues. V was clipped by 5 bases and J by 4 bases, with 8 bases between them. In DNA form, the CDR3 reads TGTGCCAGCAGCATAGCCAGAGAGACCCAGTACTTC. It translates to CASSIARETQYF.

The gene calls are TRBV7-2 and TRBJ2-7; TRBD1 aligns across 9 bases. Losses at the gene ends were 4 bases for V and 2 bases for J; bases not matched to a gene: 6. Looked up from germline, CDR1 is SGHTA and CDR2 is FQGNSA. This CDR3 region has 15 residues. For the CDR3, the DNA is TGTGCCAGCAGCTCCCCGGACAGGGGAACCTACGAGCAGTACTTC. Protein sequence: CASSSPDRGTYEQYF.

This clonotype appeared many times. The genes are TRBV29-1 and TRBJ1-1; D gene uncertain. V shed 6 bases and J shed 1 base, with 12 bases lying between them. CDR1 SQVTM and CDR2 ANQGSEA come from the germline V gene. This CDR3 contains 13 residues. CDR3 sequence (DNA): TGCAGCGTCCCAGGCAGATCGAACACTGAAGCTTTCTTT. Its protein product is CSVPGRSNTEAFF.

At least ten counts were recorded for this clonotype. The chain uses TRBV5-6 and TRBJ2-5; D is uncertain. The V end was cut by 4 bases, the J end by 8 bases, with 15 bases between. The CDR3 sequence is 13 residues long. CDR1 is SGHDT and CDR2 is YYEEEE in the germline V gene. The CDR3 loop is CASSRSRRDTQYF. CDR3 DNA: TGTGCCAGCAGCCGATCGAGAAGAGATACCCAGTACTTC.

This chain joins TRBV7-6 and TRBJ2-1, with a tentative D call TRBD2 (6 bases). From germline, CDR1 is SGHVS and CDR2 FNYEAQ. This CDR3 contains 15 residues. V lost 1 base, J lost 4 bases, and 11 bases lay in between. For the CDR3, the DNA is TGTGCCAGCAGCTTAGGTACGGAGGGATACAATGAGCAGTTCTTC. Translated: CASSLGTEGYNEQFF. The whole variable domain, remainder taken from reference TRBV7-6 and TRBJ2-1, is GAGVSQSPRYKVTKRGQDVALRCDPISGHVSLYWYRQALGQGPEFLTYFNYEAQQDKSGLPNDRFSAERPEGSISTLTIQRTEQRDSAMYRCASSLGTEGYNEQFFGPGTRLTVL.

In its sample, this clonotype was seen a few times. The CDR3 nucleotides are TGTGCCAGCAGTTGGCGGGGGGGCCTTTACAATGAGCAGTTCTTC. Its translation is CASSWRGGLYNEQFF. The chain is built from TRBV6-5 and TRBJ2-1, with TRBD2 matching 9 bases. The germline V gene encodes CDR1 MNHEY and CDR2 SVGAGI. The V gene end was trimmed by 4 bases and the J gene end by 4 bases; junction bases not matched to a gene: 5. This CDR3 spans 15 amino acids.

The chain couples TRBV24-1 to TRBJ2-5, with 11 bases aligning to TRBD1. Germline V gene lookup returns CDR1 KGHDR and CDR2 SFDVKD. The CDR3 contains 12 residues. The junction had 5 bases not matched to a gene; V was cut back by 11 bases and J by 7 bases. This CDR3 reads CAIGQGAGTQYF. CDR3 nucleotide sequence: TGTGCCATAGGACAGGGGGCCGGGACCCAGTACTTC.

J is TRBJ2-2 and V is TRBV5-1; TRBD1 matches at 8 bases. Germline CDR1 is SGHRS and CDR2 is YFSETQ. V dropped 4 bases and J dropped 10; count of bases not matched to a gene: 6. The CDR3 has 13 amino acids. DNA of the CDR3: TGCGCCAGCAGCATAGTGACAGGGGAGGAGCTGTTTTTT. As protein: CASSIVTGEELFF.

The V gene is TRBV4-2, the J gene TRBJ1-5; no firm D call. Germline values: CDR1 LGHNA, CDR2 YNFKEQ. The V end lost 1 base, the J end lost 6 bases, and 16 bases lay between the germline ends. The CDR3 consists of 16 residues. The CDR3 here is CASSQVSGWPGQPQHF. The CDR3 coding sequence is TGTGCCAGCAGCCAAGTTAGTGGTTGGCCCGGTCAGCCCCAGCATTTT.

This clonotype was seen only a few times. The J gene is TRBJ2-2, the V gene TRBV6-1; D unclear. Trimming pared 7 bases from V and 4 bases from J, leaving 10 bases between. CDR3 length: 13 amino acids. Germline loops: CDR1 MNHNS, CDR2 SASEGT. CDR3 loop: CASKEEGTGELFF. The CDR3 nucleotides read TGTGCCAGCAAGGAAGAAGGCACCGGGGAGCTGTTTTTT.

This clonotype was picked up a small number of times. V usage is TRBV4-1 and J usage is TRBJ2-1, with 11 bases matching TRBD1. The CDR3 covers 16 residues. CDR1 and CDR2 (germline): MGHRA, YSYEKL. With V trimmed by 7 bases and J by 10 bases, 15 bases remained unmatched. The CDR3, as DNA: TGCGCCAGCAAGTATATCAGGACAGGGGGCCGTGGGGAGCAGTTCTTC. It encodes CASKYIRTGGRGEQFF.

This sequence joins TRBV10-3 and TRBJ1-5; D gene ambiguous. Germline CDR1 is ENHRY and CDR2 is SYGVKD. The CDR3 covers 13 residues. The V end was cut by 5 bases, the J end by 3 bases, with 8 bases between. CDR3 nucleotide sequence: TGTGCCATCAGTTCGGTACCCAATCAGCCCCAGCATTTT. This gives the protein CAISSVPNQPQHF.

The gene calls are TRBV20-1 and TRBJ2-3; the D is unclear. Per the germline V gene, CDR1 is DFQATT and CDR2 is SNEGSKA (reference sequence). V shed 8 bases and J shed 5 bases, with 11 bases lying between them. The length of the CDR3 is 11 residues. CDR3 nucleotide sequence: TGCAGTTTTACCGCCGGAGATACGCAGTATTTT. Protein: CSFTAGDTQYF.

There are many counts of this clonotype. The V call is TRBV6-5, the J call TRBJ2-1, with D hard to call. This CDR3 is built from 18 residues. Germline CDR1 and CDR2: MNHEY and SVGAGI. Trimming took 2 bases from V and 0 from J, leaving 17 bases between them. The CDR3 DNA sequence: TGTGCCAGCAGTTACGATCTCGCGCGGTCCAGCTCCTACAATGAGCAGTTCTTC. This codes for CASSYDLARSSSYNEQFF.

As DNA, the CDR3 is TGCAGTGCTCAAAGACAGGGTGGCTACACCTTC. Protein product: CSAQRQGGYTF. This chain uses TRBV20-1 with TRBJ1-2; 7 nucleotides match TRBD1. This CDR3 contains 11 residues. J lost 7 bases, V lost 5 bases, and 4 bases had no gene match. Germline-derived CDR1 and CDR2 are DFQATT and SNEGSKA (reference sequence).

The rearrangement links TRBV5-1 to TRBJ1-1, with a weak D call TRBD1 (5 bases). Germline values: CDR1 SGHRS, CDR2 YFSETQ. The CDR3 runs to 14 residues. Trimming took 0 bases from V and 5 from J, leaving 11 bases between them. The CDR3 nucleotides read TGCGCCAGCAGCTTGGAGGCAGGGTGGACTGAAGCTTTCTTT. It codes for CASSLEAGWTEAFF.

In its sample, this clonotype was seen many times. CDR3 amino acids: CASSLFGRTIPIPYEQYF. Written as DNA, the CDR3 is TGTGCCAGCTCTTTGTTCGGCAGGACAATCCCTATACCCTACGAGCAGTACTTC. The V gene is TRBV2, the J gene TRBJ2-7; TRBD1 might be the D (5 bases). Trimming cost V 8 bases and J 2 bases, with 28 bases left between them. This CDR3 contains 18 residues. The V gene's germline CDR1 is SNHLY and CDR2 FYNNEI.

The rearrangement joins TRBV20-1 to TRBJ2-7; D not resolved. V shed 2 bases and J shed 3 bases, with 11 bases lying between them. The CDR3 sequence is 13 residues long. Germline lookup yields CDR1 DFQATT and CDR2 SNEGSKA (reference sequence). The CDR3 loop reads CSARFTYGYEQYF. In DNA form, the CDR3 reads TGCAGTGCTAGATTCACTTATGGCTACGAGCAGTACTTC.

This clonotype was detected a few times. The chain joins TRBV20-1 to TRBJ1-2, with TRBD1 matching 7 bases. With V trimmed by 0 bases and J by 7 bases, 8 bases remained unmatched. Germline loops: CDR1 DFQATT, CDR2 SNEGSKA (reference sequence). This CDR3 has 14 amino acids. The CDR3 protein is CSARDQGQEGGYTF. DNA of the CDR3: TGCAGTGCTAGAGATCAAGGACAGGAGGGTGGCTACACCTTC.

This clonotype appeared a few times. This sequence joins TRBV6-2 or TRBV6-3 and TRBJ2-7; TRBD1 aligns across 8 bases. The CDR3 runs 14 residues. Germline CDR1 and CDR2: MNHEY and SVGEGT. V shed 7 bases and J 2 bases; nucleotides not matched to a gene: 7. CDR3 region: CASNAGTGTYEQYF. The CDR3 DNA reads as TGTGCCAGCAACGCCGGGACAGGCACCTACGAGCAGTACTTC.

This clonotype was counted between two and nine times. V usage is TRBV6-2 or TRBV6-3 and J usage is TRBJ2-1; D remains ambiguous. Trimming took 4 bases from V and 9 from J, leaving 16 bases between them. The CDR3 is made up of 14 amino acids. Germline V CDR1 and CDR2: MNHEY, SVGEGT. This chain's CDR3 is CASSSPLPWVEQFF. CDR3 DNA: TGTGCCAGCAGTTCGCCTCTGCCCTGGGTTGAGCAGTTCTTC.

This clonotype has a handful of counts. The chain's CDR3 is CASSFRSKGYTF. CDR3 coding DNA: TGTGCCAGCAGCTTTAGGTCGAAGGGCTACACCTTC. J is TRBJ1-2 and V is TRBV7-9, with D uncertain. Germline V gene sequence: CDR1 SEHNR, CDR2 FQNEAQ (reference sequence). Deletions cut 3 bases from V and 8 bases from J, with 10 bases between. This CDR3 is built from 12 residues.